This T cell receptor (beta chain) appears in the sequencing data of a study of shared clonotypes between healthy human individuals. All donors were healthy HIV-negative adults lacking recent acute infections or vaccinations. Replicate sorted-subset PCRs were loaded with about 0.2 ug DNA, 30,000 to 35,000 T cell genomes. Per the authors' pipeline: Filtering was not the same, since immunoSEQ gave junction-only sequences without quality scores. Assay: immunoSEQ multiplex PCR; the TCRdb copy retains only in-frame clones and omits some. V, J and clone size are those of that table, while D and trimming were read from the DNA. This table has 550,000 to 700,000 clones, around 73% appearing once. Findings and caveats of the study: Relative to their counterparts shared across all four donors, non-shared clonotypes exhibited diminished generation probabilities.

V was clipped by 0 bases and J by 3 bases, with 4 bases between them. The V gene's germline CDR1 is SGHRS and CDR2 YFSETQ. This CDR3 region has 13 residues. In regard to this clone: Its specificity is unknown. The sample carries other DNA sequences with the same CDR3.

The gene calls are TRBV5-1 and TRBJ1-5, with no clear D. This sequence was found in a woman under 40 in good health. The specimen was memory CD4+ T cells sorted from blood. Specified subset: CD45RA-negative fraction. The CDR3, as DNA: TGCGCCAGCAGCTTGGCGCTCAATCAGCCCCAGCATTTT. Translated: CASSLALNQPQHF.